This TCR beta chain was obtained from a study of T cells after yellow fever vaccination. To note about this clonotype: What it binds is unknown. Since a much larger clone is just one base distant, this may be a read error.

General observations from the study: On re-exposure, the response was weaker but peaked faster, at day 5 versus 15.

Each CDR3 protein is one row after TCRdb ran MiXCR on the 5' RACE reads. This table has about 300,000 distinct CDR3 sequences, 6.8% appearing once. The length of the CDR3 is 15 residues. Germline-derived CDR1 and CDR2 are SGHRS and YFSETQ. The sample was PBMCs, taken 35 to 50 days after the first yellow fever vaccination. This rearrangement joins TRBV5-1 to TRBJ2-3; D is perhaps TRBD1 or TRBD2 (5 bases each). The TCR was taken from a young man who received the YFV17D yellow fever vaccine. The CDR3 here is CASSFTGASTDTQCF. The CDR3 coding sequence is TGCGCCAGCAGCTTCACCGGGGCCAGCACAGATACGCAGTGTTTT. Full variable domain (outside the CDR3, taken from reference TRBV5-1 and TRBJ2-3): KAGVTQTPRYLIKTRGQQVTLSCSPISGHRSVSWYQQTPGQGLQFLFEYFSETQRNKGNFPGRFSGRQFSNSRSEMNVSTLELGDSALYLCASSFTGASTDTQCFGPGTRLTVL.